This T cell receptor (beta chain) originates from a study of cytomegalovirus exposure and HLA in healthy donors. About the study: Both the 120 validation repertoires and the approximately 700 first-cohort repertoires used the same platform, as reported by a later analysis.

The germline V gene has CDR1 SGHDT and CDR2 YYEEEE. V lost 1 base to trimming and J lost 5 bases, with 12 bases between them. The CDR3 covers 14 residues. Profiled with immunoSEQ multiplex PCR; TCRdb holds only in-frame clones, not every one. The data hold roughly 120,000 clones, with just under 95% observed a single time. A remark on this clone: The antigen is undetermined.

Regarding the study as a whole: Most TCR sequences proved rare, with some public TCRs found in many donors. Later, an analysis found that TCR clusters from the first cohort tended to co-occur in the 120 or so validation repertoires. Specific recognition of CMV antigens was confirmed in vitro for a few chains (all CMV-associated).

The rearrangement joins TRBV5-6 to TRBJ1-2; the D is unclear. The sample taken for sequencing was PBMCs. The clonotype was recovered from a woman aged 18-29 years in good health and CMV-seronegative. The CDR3 loop is CASSLSLVVYGYTF. The CDR3 DNA is TGTGCCAGCAGCTTGAGTTTAGTGGTTTATGGCTACACCTTC.